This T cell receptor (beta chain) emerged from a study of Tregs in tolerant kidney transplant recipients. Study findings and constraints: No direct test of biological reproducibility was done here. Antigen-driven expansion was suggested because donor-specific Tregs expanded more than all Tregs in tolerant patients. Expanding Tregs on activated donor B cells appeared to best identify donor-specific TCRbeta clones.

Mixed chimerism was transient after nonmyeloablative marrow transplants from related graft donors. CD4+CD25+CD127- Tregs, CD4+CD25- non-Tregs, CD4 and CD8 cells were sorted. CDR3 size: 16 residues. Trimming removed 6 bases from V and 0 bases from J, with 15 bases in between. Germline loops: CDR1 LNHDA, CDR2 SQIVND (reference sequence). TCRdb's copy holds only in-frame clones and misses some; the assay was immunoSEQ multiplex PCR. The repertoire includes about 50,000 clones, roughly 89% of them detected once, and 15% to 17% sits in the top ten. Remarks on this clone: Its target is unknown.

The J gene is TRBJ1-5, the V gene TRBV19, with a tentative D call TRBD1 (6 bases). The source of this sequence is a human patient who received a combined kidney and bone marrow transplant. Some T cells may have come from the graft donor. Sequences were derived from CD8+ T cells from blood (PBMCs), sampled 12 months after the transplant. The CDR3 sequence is CASRLWDTHSNQPQHF. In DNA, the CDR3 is TGTGCCAGTAGATTATGGGACACACATAGCAATCAGCCCCAGCATTTT.